This T cell receptor beta chain was sequenced for a study of cytotoxic CD8 clonotypes in ibrutinib-treated CLL. Worth noting for this clone: Its antigen remains unknown.

PBMCs that had been cryopreserved were the source of 2 to 2.5 micrograms of genomic DNA for TCR beta libraries. Profiling relied on immunoSEQ multiplex PCR, and the TCRdb table lists in-frame clones only, not all of them. The sample includes nearly 50,000 clones, around 60% of them seen just once. Overall study results and limits: Clonotypes that were public were uncommon, and they contracted or stayed stable on treatment.

The sequence was obtained from a human donor with chronic lymphocytic leukemia. This specimen consisted of PBMCs, obtained after 24 months of ibrutinib treatment.

The CDR3 protein is CASSPAPIHRDLAKNIQYF. The CDR3 bases are TGCGCCAGCAGCCCGGCGCCCATACACAGGGACCTAGCCAAAAACATTCAGTACTTC. J is TRBJ2-4 and V is TRBV4-1; D might be TRBD1 (6 bases). The ends were cut back, 4 bases at V and 0 bases at J, with 22 bases in the middle. The CDR3 has 19 amino acids. Germline V CDR1 and CDR2: MGHRA, YSYEKL.